This T cell receptor beta chain comes out of a study of a mutant IDH1 vaccine in newly diagnosed glioma. The overall study: Earlier therapy was either radiotherapy, temozolomide, or both, and most got both.

The repertoire was sequenced with immunoSEQ multiplex PCR; TCRdb's copy has only in-frame clones and lacks some. The sample includes around 60,000 clones, around 81% of them seen just once. In the case of this clone: Antigen unknown.

Stated time point: week 35, safety follow-up. All doses held 300 ug of mutant IDH1 20-mer peptide, with topical imiquimod. The CDR3 is 15 amino acids. The germline gives CDR1 KGHSH, CDR2 LQKENI. J was trimmed by 3 bases and V by 3 bases; bases with no gene match: 4. The receptor was derived from a man aged 35 to 55 with glioma. The chain has TRBV18 and TRBJ2-3; TRBD2 matches at 9 bases. This material consisted of PBMCs, taken from a glioma patient whose treatment included an IDH1 peptide vaccine. The CDR3 DNA is TGTGCCAGCTCACCTAGCGGGAGTTATACAGATACGCAGTATTTT. It specifies CASSPSGSYTDTQYF.